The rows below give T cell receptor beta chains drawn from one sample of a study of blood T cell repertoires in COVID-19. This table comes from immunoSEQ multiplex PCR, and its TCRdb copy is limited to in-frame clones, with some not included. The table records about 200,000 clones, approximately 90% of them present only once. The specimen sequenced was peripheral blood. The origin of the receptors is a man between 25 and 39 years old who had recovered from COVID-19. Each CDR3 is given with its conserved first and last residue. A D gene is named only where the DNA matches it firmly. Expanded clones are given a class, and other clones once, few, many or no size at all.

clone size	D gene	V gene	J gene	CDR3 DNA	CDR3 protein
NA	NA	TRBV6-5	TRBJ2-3	TGTGCCAGCCTTAGCGCACACACAGATACGCAGTATTTT	CASLSAHTDTQYF
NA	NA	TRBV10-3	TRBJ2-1	TGTGCCATCAGTGAGTCCAAGGGGAATGAGCAGTTCTTC	CAISESKGNEQFF
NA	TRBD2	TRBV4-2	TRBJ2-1	TGTGCCAGCAGCCAAGATACGGGGGGGCCGTCTTGGCAGTTCTTC	CASSQDTGGPSWQFF
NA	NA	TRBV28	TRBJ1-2	TGTGCCAGCAGTTTTCTCCGGGGTTTTGGCTACACCTTC	CASSFLRGFGYTF
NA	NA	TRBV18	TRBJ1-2	TGTGCCAGCTCACCTTTCATAACTTCGGGACACTACATTGTCTATGGCTACACCTTC	CASSPFITSGHYIVYGYTF
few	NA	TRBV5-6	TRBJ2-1	TGTGCCAGCAGCTTGATCTCGGGGTCCGGTTACAATGAGCAGTTCTTC	CASSLISGSGYNEQFF
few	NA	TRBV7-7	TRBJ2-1	TGTGCCAGCTCTAAGTCGGATAAGACAGATGAGCAGTTCTTC	CASSKSDKTDEQFF
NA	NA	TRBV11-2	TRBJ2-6	TGTGCCAGCAGCTTAGATGGGGCAGGGGTAGCGGGGGCCAACGTCCTGACTTTC	CASSLDGAGVAGANVLTF
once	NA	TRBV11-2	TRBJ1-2	TGTGCCAGCAGCTCCGCAGGGAACTATGGCTACACCTTC	CASSSAGNYGYTF
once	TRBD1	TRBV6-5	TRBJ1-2	TGTGCCAGCAGCCTGGACAGGGGGCTCTATGGCTACACCTTC	CASSLDRGLYGYTF
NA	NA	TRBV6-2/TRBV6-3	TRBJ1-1	TGTGCCAGCAGTTACGAGTCCAACACTGAAGCTTTCTTT	CASSYESNTEAFF
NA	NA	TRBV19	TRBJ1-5	TGTGCCAGTAGTATCATTCGGGGTAATCAGCCCCAGCATTTT	CASSIIRGNQPQHF
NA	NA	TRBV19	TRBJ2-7	TGTGCCAGTAGTATAGGAAGCGGTACGTCCTACGAGCAGTACTTC	CASSIGSGTSYEQYF
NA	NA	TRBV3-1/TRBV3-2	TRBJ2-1	TGTGCCAGCAGCCAATACCTCCCAGGGGATGAGCAGTTCTTC	CASSQYLPGDEQFF
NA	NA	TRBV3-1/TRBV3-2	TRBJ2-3	TGTGCCAGCAGCCCCCCTAGGCTAGGAGATACGCAGTATTTT	CASSPPRLGDTQYF
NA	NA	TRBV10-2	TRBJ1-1	TGCGCCAGCAGATTACAGGCATCCGTCACTGAAGCTTTCTTT	CASRLQASVTEAFF
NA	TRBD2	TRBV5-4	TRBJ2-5	TGTGCCAGCAGCTTGGGTAGCGGGGGGGAGACCCAGTACTTC	CASSLGSGGETQYF
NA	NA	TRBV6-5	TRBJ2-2	TGTGCCAGCAGTTACTCGATCAGGGTAAACACCGGGGAGCTGTTTTTT	CASSYSIRVNTGELFF
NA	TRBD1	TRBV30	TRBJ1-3	TGTGCCTGGAGTAAAGGACAGGGGAAGGGAAACACCATATATTTT	CAWSKGQGKGNTIYF
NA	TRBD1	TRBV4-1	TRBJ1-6	TGCGCCAGCAGCATATCGGACAGGGGGGTTCCCCTCCACTTT	CASSISDRGVPLHF
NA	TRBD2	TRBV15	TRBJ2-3	TGTGCCACCAGCAGAGATCTGGGGACTAGCGGGGGGGGAAGTGTGGATACGCAGTATTTT	CATSRDLGTSGGGSVDTQYF
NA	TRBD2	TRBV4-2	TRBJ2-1	TGTGCCAGCAGCCAACTAGCGGGGCCCTACAATGAGCAGTTCTTC	CASSQLAGPYNEQFF
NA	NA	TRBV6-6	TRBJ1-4	TGTGCCAGCAAAGGGGTCCTAGGAAAACTGTTTTTT	CASKGVLGKLFF
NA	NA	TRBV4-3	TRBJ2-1	TGCGCCAGCAGCCCCTTTTCAAAGGAGTCCTACAATGAGCAGTTCTTC	CASSPFSKESYNEQFF
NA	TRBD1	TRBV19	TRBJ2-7	TGTGCCAGTAGTATGGGGACCCGGGACAGGCTATCCTACGAGCAGTACTTC	CASSMGTRDRLSYEQYF
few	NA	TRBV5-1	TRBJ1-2	TGCGCCAGCAGCTTGGGGTCCGAACCGACAGGATCCTATGGCTACACCTTC	CASSLGSEPTGSYGYTF
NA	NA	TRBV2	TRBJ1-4	TGTGCCAGGGGACAAACCGCAACTAATGAAAAACTGTTTTTT	CARGQTATNEKLFF
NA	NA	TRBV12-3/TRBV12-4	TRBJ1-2	TGTGCCAGCAGCCATCCCCATGGCTACACCTTC	CASSHPHGYTF
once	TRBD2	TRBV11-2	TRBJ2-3	TGTGCCAGCAGCTTAATCCTAGCGGCTAGCACAGATACGCAGTATTTT	CASSLILAASTDTQYF
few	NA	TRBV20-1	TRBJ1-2	TGCAGTGCTAGTCCCGGACACGGCTGGTATGGCTACACCTTC	CSASPGHGWYGYTF
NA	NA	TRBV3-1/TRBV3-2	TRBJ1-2	TGTGCCAGCAGCCACGATGAGGTGGGCGGGTATGGCTACACCTTC	CASSHDEVGGYGYTF
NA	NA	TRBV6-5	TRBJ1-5	TGTGCCAGCAGTTACCAACAGGGTAATCAGCCCCAGCATTTT	CASSYQQGNQPQHF
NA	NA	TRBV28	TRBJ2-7	TGTGCCAGCAGTCCGTGGGGGGCGGGGGACGAGCAGTACTTC	CASSPWGAGDEQYF
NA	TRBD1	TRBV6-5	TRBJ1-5	TGTGCCAGCAGTTACGGGACAGGGGGCAGTCAGCCCCAGCATTTT	CASSYGTGGSQPQHF
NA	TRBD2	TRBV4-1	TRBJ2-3	TGCGCCAGCAGCCTAGGACTAGCGGGCTCCATAGGAGATACGCAGTATTTT	CASSLGLAGSIGDTQYF
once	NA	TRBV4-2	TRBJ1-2	TGTGCCAGCAGCCAAGATATGGGGAGGGGCTATGGCTACACCTTC	CASSQDMGRGYGYTF
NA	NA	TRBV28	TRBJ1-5	TGTGCCACCCTCCATAGGGGATTACGGGTGAGCAATCAGCCCCAGCATTTT	CATLHRGLRVSNQPQHF
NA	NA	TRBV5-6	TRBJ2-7	TGTGCCAGCAGCTTCAGGGTCGAGCAGTACTTC	CASSFRVEQYF
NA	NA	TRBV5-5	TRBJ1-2	TGTGCCAGCAGCTTGCAAGTGGGGGCCGACTATGGCTACACCTTC	CASSLQVGADYGYTF
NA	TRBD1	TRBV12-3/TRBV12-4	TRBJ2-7	TGTGCCAGCAGGGGACAGTCCTACGAGCAGTACTTC	CASRGQSYEQYF
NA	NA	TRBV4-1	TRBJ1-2	TGCGCCAGCAGACTGTTGGACAGCGGGGGGCTTGGCTACACCTTC	CASRLLDSGGLGYTF
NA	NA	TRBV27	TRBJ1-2	TGTGCCAGCAGCCGTCGTCAGGGGCTAAGAGGCTACACCTTC	CASSRRQGLRGYTF
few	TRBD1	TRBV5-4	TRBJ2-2	TGTGCCAGCGGTAGGGACAGGGATGTCGGGGAGCTGTTTTTT	CASGRDRDVGELFF
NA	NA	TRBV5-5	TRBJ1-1	TGTGCCAGCGGGGGGGTTACCAACACTGAAGCTTTCTTT	CASGGVTNTEAFF
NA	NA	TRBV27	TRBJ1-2	TGTGCCAGCAGTTCCACAGGGGGCTACACCTTC	CASSSTGGYTF
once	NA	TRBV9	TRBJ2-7	TGTGCCAGCAGCGTCGGACAGTTACCCTACGAGCAGTACTTC	CASSVGQLPYEQYF